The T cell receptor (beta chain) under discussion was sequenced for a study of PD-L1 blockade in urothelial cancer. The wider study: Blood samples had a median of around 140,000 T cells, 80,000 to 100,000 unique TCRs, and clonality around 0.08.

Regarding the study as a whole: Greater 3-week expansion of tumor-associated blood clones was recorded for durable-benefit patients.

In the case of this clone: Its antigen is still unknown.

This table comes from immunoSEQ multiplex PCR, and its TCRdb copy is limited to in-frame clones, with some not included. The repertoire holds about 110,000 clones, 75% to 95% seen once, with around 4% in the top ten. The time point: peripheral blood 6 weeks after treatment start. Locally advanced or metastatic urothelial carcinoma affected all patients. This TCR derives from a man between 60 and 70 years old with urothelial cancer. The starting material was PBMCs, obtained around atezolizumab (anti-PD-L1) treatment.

Here the CDR3 reads CASSVTGMNTEAFF. The CDR3 coding sequence is TGTGCCAGCAGTGTTACCGGGATGAACACTGAAGCTTTCTTT. The chain has TRBV2 and TRBJ1-1; D remains unclear. The CDR3 contains 14 residues. Trimming took off 4 bases at V and 0 bases at J, with 9 bases between the two ends. In germline, CDR1 is SNHLY, CDR2 FYNNEI.